These 7 T cell receptor beta chains originate from one sample sequenced in a study of blood T cells in healthy people across ages. With a J-beta primer mix and a sample-barcoded 5' primer, a second PCR ran roughly 6 to 11 cycles. TCRdb analysed the 5' RACE reads with MiXCR anew, one entry per CDR3 protein. Here the sample spans hundreds of thousands of distinct CDR3 sequences, roughly 50% being singletons. Sequencing was performed on blood. The receptor set was obtained from a man aged 55-75 years in good health.

This chain links TRBV5-1 with TRBJ2-1, with 8 nucleotides matching TRBD2. This CDR3 spans 15 amino acids. With V trimmed by 4 bases and J by 6 bases, 9 bases remained unmatched. The germline V gene encodes CDR1 SGHRS and CDR2 YFSETQ. The CDR3 bases are TGCGCCAGCAGCCTGGAGCGGGGGAAAGGCAATGAGCAGTTCTTC. Translated: CASSLERGKGNEQFF.

V usage is TRBV5-5 and J usage is TRBJ2-4; the D is unclear. Germline V CDR1 and CDR2: SGHKS, YYEKEE (reference sequence). V was cut by 4 bases and J by 0 bases, with 17 bases left in between. The CDR3 is 17 amino acids. CDR3 nucleotide sequence: TGTGCCAGCAGCCCGGTGGGTGCACTTCTAGCCAAAAACATTCAGTACTTC. This encodes CASSPVGALLAKNIQYF.

This clonotype was seen a few times. The chain is built from TRBV20-1 and TRBJ1-6, with 9 bases fitting TRBD1. The trim removed 0 bases at V and 7 bases at J, leaving 4 bases unmatched. Germline assignment: CDR1 DFQATT and CDR2 SNEGSKA (reference sequence). The CDR3 runs 15 residues. The CDR3 DNA sequence: TGCAGTGCTAGAGATGGGGGACAGGGAAATTCACCCCTCCACTTT. Translation: CSARDGGQGNSPLHF.

This clonotype was seen only a few times. This chain connects TRBV29-1 to TRBJ2-1; the D call may be TRBD1 or TRBD2 (5 bases each). Trimming shortened V by 1 base and J by 0 bases, and 13 bases separated the two germline ends. The germline V gene encodes CDR1 SQVTM and CDR2 ANQGSEA. The CDR3 length is 16 residues. CDR3 coding DNA: TGCAGCGTTGAAGGGGACGGAGAGAGCTCCTACAATGAGCAGTTCTTC. As protein: CSVEGDGESSYNEQFF.

This chain uses TRBV12-3 or TRBV12-4 with TRBJ1-4; maybe TRBD1 (5 bases). This CDR3 has 15 amino acids. V lost 5 bases to trimming and J lost 6 bases, with 16 bases between them. CDR3 loop: CASSPSGGSHEKLFF. DNA of the CDR3: TGTGCCAGCAGTCCTAGTGGGGGAAGTCATGAAAAACTGTTTTTT.

For the CDR3, the DNA is TGCGCCAGCAGCTCACCGGGCTCTTATTCACCCCTCCACTTT. Translating gives CASSSPGSYSPLHF. The chain links TRBV5-1 to TRBJ1-6; D call uncertain. CDR1 SGHRS and CDR2 YFSETQ come from the germline V gene. Trimming pared 3 bases from V and 8 bases from J, leaving 12 bases between. The CDR3 has 14 residues.

The chain joins TRBV3-1 to TRBJ2-1; 9 bases are a match to TRBD2. Germline V CDR1 and CDR2: LGHDT, YNNKEL (reference sequence). There are 18 residues in the CDR3. V lost 4 bases to trimming and J lost 0 bases; unmatched junction nucleotides: 10. The CDR3 sequence is CASSLRGLARSSYNEQFF. CDR3 DNA: TGTGCCAGCAGCCTAAGGGGACTAGCCAGGAGCTCCTACAATGAGCAGTTCTTC.